This TCR beta chain is from a study of PD-L1 blockade in urothelial cancer. Study-wide background: Once treatment had started, blood was analyzed at 3 weeks (second dose) and again at 6 weeks. General study findings and limits: Having blood TCR clonality under the median before treatment predicted better survival.

This clone was found once. Its antigen remains unknown. As to time point: pretreatment peripheral blood. TCRdb's copy holds only in-frame clones and misses some; the assay was immunoSEQ multiplex PCR. The sample contains tens of thousands of clones, 75% to 90% of which appear only once. This sequence originates from a man aged 65-85 years with urothelial cancer. The input for sequencing was PBMCs, taken around atezolizumab (anti-PD-L1) treatment.

The CDR3 DNA is TGTGCCAGCAGCCCGACTAGCCGTAGCACAGATACGCAGTATTTT. This gives the protein CASSPTSRSTDTQYF. This rearrangement joins TRBV5-4 to TRBJ2-3; the match to TRBD2 covers 7 bases. Germline CDR1 and CDR2: SGHNT and YYREEE (reference sequence). The trim removed 4 bases at V and 0 bases at J, leaving 5 bases unmatched. The CDR3 loop spans 15 amino acids.